What follows describes a single T cell receptor beta chain. The antigen is undetermined. TCRdb recomputed calls from the RT-PCR reads with MiXCR, one row per CDR3 protein. The repertoire holds fewer than 750,000 distinct CDR3 sequences, with 14% as singletons. CDR1 is KGHDR, CDR2 SFDVKD, per germline. The CDR3 contains 13 residues. V lost 6 bases and J 1 base, leaving 9 bases between the germline ends. These data are taken from a study of response to subunit inactivated influenza vaccine. The study's findings and limits: After each seasonal influenza vaccination, few new T cells are recruited, the authors suggested.

The sequencing here drew on PBMCs from blood, taken roughly 12 days after vaccination. The chain employs TRBV24-1 and TRBJ2-7; tentative D call: TRBD1 (5 bases). This clonotype was obtained from a man aged 45 to 65 who received an inactivated influenza vaccine. The CDR3 DNA reads TGTGCCACCAGTCCTCAGGGTTCCTACGAGCAGTACTTC. This sequence encodes CATSPQGSYEQYF.